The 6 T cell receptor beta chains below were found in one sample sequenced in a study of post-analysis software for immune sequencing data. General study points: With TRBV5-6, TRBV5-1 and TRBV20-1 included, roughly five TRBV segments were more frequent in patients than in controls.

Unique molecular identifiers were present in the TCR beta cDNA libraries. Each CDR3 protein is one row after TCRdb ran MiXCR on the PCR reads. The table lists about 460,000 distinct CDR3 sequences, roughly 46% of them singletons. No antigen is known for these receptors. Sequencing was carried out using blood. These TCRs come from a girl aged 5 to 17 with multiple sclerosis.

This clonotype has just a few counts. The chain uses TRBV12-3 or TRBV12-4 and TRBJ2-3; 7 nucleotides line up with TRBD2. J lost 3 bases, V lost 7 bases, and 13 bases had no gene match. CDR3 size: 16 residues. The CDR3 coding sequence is TGTGCCAGCAATCTCCGGACGTCTAGCGGAACAGATACGCAGTATTTT. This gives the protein CASNLRTSSGTDTQYF.

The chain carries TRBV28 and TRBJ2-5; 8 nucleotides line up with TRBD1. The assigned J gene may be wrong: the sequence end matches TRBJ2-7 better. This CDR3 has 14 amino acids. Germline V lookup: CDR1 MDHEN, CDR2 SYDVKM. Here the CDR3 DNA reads TGTGCCAGCAGTTGGACAGGGACCAACTACGAGCAGTACTTC. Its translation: CASSWTGTNYEQYF.

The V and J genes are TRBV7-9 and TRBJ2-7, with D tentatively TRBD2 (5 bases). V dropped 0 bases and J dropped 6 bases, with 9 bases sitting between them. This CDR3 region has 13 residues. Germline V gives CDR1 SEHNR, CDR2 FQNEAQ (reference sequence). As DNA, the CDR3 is TGTGCCAGCAGCTTAGCCGGGGAAGGCGAGCAGTACTTC. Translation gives CASSLAGEGEQYF.

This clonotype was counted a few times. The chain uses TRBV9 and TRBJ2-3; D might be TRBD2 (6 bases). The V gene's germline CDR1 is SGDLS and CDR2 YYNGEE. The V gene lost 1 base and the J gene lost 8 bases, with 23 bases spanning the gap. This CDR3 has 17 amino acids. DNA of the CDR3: TGTGCCAGCAGCGTAAAGTCTCGGGGGTCCCTGGGATTTACGCAGTATTTT. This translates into CASSVKSRGSLGFTQYF.

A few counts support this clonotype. The CDR3: CSVLRGFESNEQYF. The CDR3 DNA reads as TGCAGTGTTCTCAGGGGCTTCGAGAGTAACGAGCAGTACTTC. The rearrangement uses TRBV20-1 and TRBJ2-4; possible D gene TRBD1, 6 bases. The DNA end favors TRBJ2-7, so the J call may be wrong. CDR1 is DFQATT and CDR2 is SNEGSKA in the germline V gene (reference sequence). The CDR3 contains 14 residues.

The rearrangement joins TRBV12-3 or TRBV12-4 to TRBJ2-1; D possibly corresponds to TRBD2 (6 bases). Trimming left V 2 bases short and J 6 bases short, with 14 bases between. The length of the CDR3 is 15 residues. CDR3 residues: CASSLRAGSGNEQFF. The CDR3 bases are TGTGCCAGCAGTTTACGTGCCGGGAGTGGCAATGAGCAGTTCTTC.